This T cell receptor beta chain was sequenced in a study of blood T cell repertoires in COVID-19. Study-level background: Samples of COVID-19 (acute and convalescent) were obtained from the United States, Italy and Spain.

Germline CDR1 reads LGHNA; CDR2 reads YNFKEQ. V dropped 2 bases and J dropped 2 bases, with 10 bases sitting between them. The CDR3 contains 15 residues. The assay was immunoSEQ multiplex PCR, and TCRdb's table has in-frame clones only and misses some. This sample yields fewer than 120,000 clones, of which roughly 87% are seen a single time; roughly 5% belongs to the top ten. The source is a human donor in a cohort sampled during active COVID-19. This chain links TRBV4-2 with TRBJ2-4; a weak D match, TRBD1 (5 bases). Sequenced: peripheral blood. The CDR3 spells CASSQLGESKNIQYF. The DNA of the CDR3 is TGTGCCAGCAGCCAACTAGGGGAATCCAAAAACATTCAGTACTTC.